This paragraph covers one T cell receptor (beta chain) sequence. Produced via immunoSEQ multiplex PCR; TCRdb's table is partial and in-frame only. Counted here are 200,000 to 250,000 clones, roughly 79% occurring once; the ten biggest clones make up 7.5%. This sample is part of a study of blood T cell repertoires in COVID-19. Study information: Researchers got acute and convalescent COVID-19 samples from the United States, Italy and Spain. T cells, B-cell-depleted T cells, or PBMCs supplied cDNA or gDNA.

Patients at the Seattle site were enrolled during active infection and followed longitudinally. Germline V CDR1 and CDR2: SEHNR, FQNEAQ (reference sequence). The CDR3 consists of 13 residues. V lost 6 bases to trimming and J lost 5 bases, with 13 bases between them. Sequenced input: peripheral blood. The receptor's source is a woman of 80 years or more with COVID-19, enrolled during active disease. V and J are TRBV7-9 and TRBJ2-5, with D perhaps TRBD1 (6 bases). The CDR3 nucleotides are TGTGCCAGCAGGCGACAGGCCTTGGAGACCCAGTACTTC. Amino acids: CASRRQALETQYF.